This T cell receptor (beta chain) was sequenced for a study of shared clonotypes between healthy human individuals. In the study overall: Per donor, three plates held CD4 naive cells, three held CD4 memory, two held CD8 naive and one held CD8 memory. General study points: Genetic and exposure-history diversity was limited by the few donors.

Sequenced by immunoSEQ multiplex PCR; TCRdb stores in-frame clones only, minus some. The table includes over 800,000 clones, almost 95% detected once. Concerning this clone itself: Its matching antigen is unknown.

Selected positively for CCR7 and CD45RO-negative, naive CD8 cells excluded terminally differentiated effector memory CD45RA+ cells. Germline V gives CDR1 SGDLS, CDR2 YYNGEE. The CDR3 has 17 residues. V was cut by 7 bases and J by 0 bases, with 22 bases left in between. The gene calls are TRBV9 and TRBJ2-5; D gene unclear. The source material was naive CD8+ T cells sorted from blood. This clonotype was sampled from a man younger than 45 in good health. CDR3 in amino acids: CASAWVGENPNQETQYF. CDR3 DNA sequence: TGTGCCAGCGCATGGGTTGGGGAAAATCCGAACCAAGAGACCCAGTACTTC.